This TCR beta chain was found in a study of blood T cells in healthy people across ages. Regarding the study as a whole: Donor CMV status, an unknown factor, possibly confounded changes in expanded clonotypes.

Every donor provided roughly 10 milliliters of peripheral blood. A second PCR, run for about 7 to 11 cycles, used a sample-barcoded 5' primer plus a J-beta primer mix. TCRdb independently ran MiXCR on the 5' RACE reads; one entry per CDR3 protein. This sample carries some 790,000 distinct CDR3 sequences, 25% to 35% of them seen once, and the ten largest clones take about 18%. Germline loops: CDR1 DFQATT, CDR2 SNEGSKA (reference sequence). The CDR3 has 12 amino acids. The table lists this clonotype with many counts. Its antigen is unknown. This clonotype was sampled from a woman of 80 years or more in good health. Sequenced: blood. The rearrangement links TRBV20-1 to TRBJ1-2; D not certain. Written as DNA, the CDR3 is TGCAGCGCCGTAAGGAGCTATAATGGCTACACCTTC. Amino acids: CSAVRSYNGYTF.